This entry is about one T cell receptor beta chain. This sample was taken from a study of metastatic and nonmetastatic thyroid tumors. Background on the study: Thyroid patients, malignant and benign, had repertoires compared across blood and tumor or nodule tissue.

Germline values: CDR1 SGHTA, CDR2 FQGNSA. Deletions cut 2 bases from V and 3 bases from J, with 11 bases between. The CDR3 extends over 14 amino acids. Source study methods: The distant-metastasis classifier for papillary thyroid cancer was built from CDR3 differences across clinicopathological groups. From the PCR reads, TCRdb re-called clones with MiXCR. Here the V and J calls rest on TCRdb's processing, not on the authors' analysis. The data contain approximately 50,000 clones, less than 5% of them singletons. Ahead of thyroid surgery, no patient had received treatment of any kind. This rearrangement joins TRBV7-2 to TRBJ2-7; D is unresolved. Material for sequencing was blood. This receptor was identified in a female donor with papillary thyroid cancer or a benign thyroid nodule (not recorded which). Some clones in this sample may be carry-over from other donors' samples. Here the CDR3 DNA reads TGTGCCAGCAGCTTATCGGTCAGCAACTACGAGCAGTACTTC. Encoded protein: CASSLSVSNYEQYF.